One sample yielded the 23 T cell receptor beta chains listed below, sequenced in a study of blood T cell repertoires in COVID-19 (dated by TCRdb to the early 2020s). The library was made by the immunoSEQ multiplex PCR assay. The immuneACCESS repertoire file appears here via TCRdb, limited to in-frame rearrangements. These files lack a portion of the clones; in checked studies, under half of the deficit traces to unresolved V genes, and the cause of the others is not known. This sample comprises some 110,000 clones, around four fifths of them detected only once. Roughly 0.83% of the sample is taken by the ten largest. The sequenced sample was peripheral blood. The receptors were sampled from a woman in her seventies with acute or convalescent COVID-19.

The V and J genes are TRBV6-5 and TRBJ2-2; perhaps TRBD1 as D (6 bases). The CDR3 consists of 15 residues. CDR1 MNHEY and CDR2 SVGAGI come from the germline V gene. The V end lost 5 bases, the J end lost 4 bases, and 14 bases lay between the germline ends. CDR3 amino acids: CASSPLGAFTGELFF. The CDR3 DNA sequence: TGTGCCAGCAGTCCTCTGGGGGCCTTCACCGGGGAGCTGTTTTTT.

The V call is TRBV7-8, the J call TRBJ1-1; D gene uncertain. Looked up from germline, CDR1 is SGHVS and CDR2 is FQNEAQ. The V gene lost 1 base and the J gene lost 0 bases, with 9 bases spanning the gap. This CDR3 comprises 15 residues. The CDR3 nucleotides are TGTGCCAGCAGCTTAGGAGGGTTCATGAACACTGAAGCTTTCTTT. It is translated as CASSLGGFMNTEAFF.

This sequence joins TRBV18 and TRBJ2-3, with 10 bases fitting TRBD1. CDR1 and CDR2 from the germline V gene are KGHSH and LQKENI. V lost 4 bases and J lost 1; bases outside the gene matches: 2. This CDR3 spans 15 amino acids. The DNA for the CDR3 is TGTGCCAGCTCACGACAGGGGGCGCGCACAGATACGCAGTATTTT. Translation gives CASSRQGARTDTQYF.

CDR3 loop: CASSLVLVETQYF. The CDR3 bases are TGTGCCAGCAGCTTAGTACTTGTGGAGACCCAGTACTTC. The genes are TRBV7-2 and TRBJ2-5; no clear D. The CDR3 runs to 13 residues. The V gene's germline CDR1 is SGHTA and CDR2 FQGNSA. V lost 1 base, J lost 5 bases, and 8 bases lay in between.

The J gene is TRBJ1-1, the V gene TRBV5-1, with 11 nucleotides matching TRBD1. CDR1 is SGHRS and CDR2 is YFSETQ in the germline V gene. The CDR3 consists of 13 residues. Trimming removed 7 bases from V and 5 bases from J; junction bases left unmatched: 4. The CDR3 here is CASSGTGGTEAFF. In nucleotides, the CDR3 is TGCGCCAGCTCGGGGACAGGGGGAACTGAAGCTTTCTTT.

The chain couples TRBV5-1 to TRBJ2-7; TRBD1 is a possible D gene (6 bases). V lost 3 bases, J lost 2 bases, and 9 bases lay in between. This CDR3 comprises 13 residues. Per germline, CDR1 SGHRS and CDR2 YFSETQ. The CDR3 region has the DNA TGCGCCAGCAGCTCCGGACAGACCTACGAGCAGTACTTC. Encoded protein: CASSSGQTYEQYF. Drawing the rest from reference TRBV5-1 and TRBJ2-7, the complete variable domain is KAGVTQTPRYLIKTRGQQVTLSCSPISGHRSVSWYQQTPGQGLQFLFEYFSETQRNKGNFPGRFSGRQFSNSRSEMNVSTLELGDSALYLCASSSGQTYEQYFGPGTRLTVT.

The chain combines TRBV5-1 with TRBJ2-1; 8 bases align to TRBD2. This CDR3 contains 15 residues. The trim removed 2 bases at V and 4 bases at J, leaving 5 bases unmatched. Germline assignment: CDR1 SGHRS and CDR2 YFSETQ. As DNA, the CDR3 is TGCGCCAGCAGCTTTGGCGGGGGGATGTACAATGAGCAGTTCTTC. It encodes CASSFGGGMYNEQFF.

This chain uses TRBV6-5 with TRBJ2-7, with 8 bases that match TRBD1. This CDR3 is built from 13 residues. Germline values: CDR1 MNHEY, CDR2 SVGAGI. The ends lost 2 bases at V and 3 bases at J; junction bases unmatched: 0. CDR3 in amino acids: CASSYGTGYEQYF. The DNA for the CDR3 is TGTGCCAGCAGTTACGGGACAGGCTACGAGCAGTACTTC.

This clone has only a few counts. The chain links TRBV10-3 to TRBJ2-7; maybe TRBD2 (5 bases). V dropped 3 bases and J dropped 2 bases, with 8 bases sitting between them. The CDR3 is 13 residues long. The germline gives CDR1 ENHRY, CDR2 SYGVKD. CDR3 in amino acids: CAISEPGTYEQYF. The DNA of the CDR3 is TGTGCCATCAGTGAACCCGGGACCTACGAGCAGTACTTC.

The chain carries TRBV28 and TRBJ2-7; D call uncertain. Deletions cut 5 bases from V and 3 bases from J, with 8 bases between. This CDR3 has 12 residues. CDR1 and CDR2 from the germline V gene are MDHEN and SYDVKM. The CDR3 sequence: CASSPDIYEQYF. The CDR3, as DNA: TGTGCCAGCAGTCCCGACATCTACGAGCAGTACTTC.

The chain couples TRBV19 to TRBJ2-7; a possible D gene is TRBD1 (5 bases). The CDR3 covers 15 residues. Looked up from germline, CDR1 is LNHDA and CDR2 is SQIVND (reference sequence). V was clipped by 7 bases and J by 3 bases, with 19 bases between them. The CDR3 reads CASTKGRQGVYEQYF. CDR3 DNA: TGTGCCAGTACCAAGGGAAGGCAGGGCGTCTACGAGCAGTACTTC.

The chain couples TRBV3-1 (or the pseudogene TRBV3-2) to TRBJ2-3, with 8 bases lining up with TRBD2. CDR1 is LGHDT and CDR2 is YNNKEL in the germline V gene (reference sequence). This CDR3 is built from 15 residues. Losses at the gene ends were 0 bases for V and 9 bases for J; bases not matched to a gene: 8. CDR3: CASSQDRTGGATQYF. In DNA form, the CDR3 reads TGTGCCAGCAGCCAAGATAGGACGGGGGGGGCGACGCAGTATTTT.

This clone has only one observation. This CDR3 reads CASSPSLAGVNTGELFF. The CDR3 region has the DNA TGTGCCAGCTCACCGTCACTAGCGGGGGTAAACACCGGGGAGCTGTTTTTT. The gene calls are TRBV18 and TRBJ2-2, with 11 positions matching TRBD2. Germline V gene lookup returns CDR1 KGHSH and CDR2 LQKENI. The CDR3 is 17 residues long. Germline trimming cut 3 bases from V and 2 bases from J; bases unmatched to any gene: 5. The whole variable domain, remainder taken from reference TRBV18 and TRBJ2-2, is NAGVMQNPRHLVRRRGQEARLRCSPMKGHSHVYWYRQLPEEGLKFMVYLQKENIIDESGMPKERFSAEFPKEGPSILRIQQVVRGDSAAYFCASSPSLAGVNTGELFFGEGSRLTVL.

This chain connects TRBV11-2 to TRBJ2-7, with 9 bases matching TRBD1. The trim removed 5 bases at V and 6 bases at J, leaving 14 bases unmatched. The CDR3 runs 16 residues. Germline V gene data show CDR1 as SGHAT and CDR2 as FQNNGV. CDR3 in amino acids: CASSTTGGGVLTEQYF. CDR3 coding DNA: TGTGCCAGCAGCACTACAGGGGGCGGTGTCCTCACCGAGCAGTACTTC.

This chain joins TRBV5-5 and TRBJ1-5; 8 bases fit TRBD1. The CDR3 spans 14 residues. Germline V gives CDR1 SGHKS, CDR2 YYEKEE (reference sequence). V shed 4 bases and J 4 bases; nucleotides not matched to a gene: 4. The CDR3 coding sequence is TGTGCCAGCAGCCCGACAGGGGCGAATCAGCCCCAGCATTTT. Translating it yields CASSPTGANQPQHF.

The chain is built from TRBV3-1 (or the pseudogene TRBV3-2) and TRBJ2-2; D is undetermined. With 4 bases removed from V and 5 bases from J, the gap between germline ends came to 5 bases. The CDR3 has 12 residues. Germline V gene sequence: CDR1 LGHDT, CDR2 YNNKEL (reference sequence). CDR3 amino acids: CASSRETGELFF. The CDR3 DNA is TGTGCCAGCAGCCGCGAGACCGGGGAGCTGTTTTTT.

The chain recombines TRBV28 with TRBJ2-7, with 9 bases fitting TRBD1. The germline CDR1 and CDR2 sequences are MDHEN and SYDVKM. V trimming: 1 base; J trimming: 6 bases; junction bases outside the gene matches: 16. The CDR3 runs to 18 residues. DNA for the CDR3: TGTGCCAGCAGTTTATTTAGGGCCCCCGGGACAGGGAAGGGCGAGCAGTACTTC. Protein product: CASSLFRAPGTGKGEQYF.

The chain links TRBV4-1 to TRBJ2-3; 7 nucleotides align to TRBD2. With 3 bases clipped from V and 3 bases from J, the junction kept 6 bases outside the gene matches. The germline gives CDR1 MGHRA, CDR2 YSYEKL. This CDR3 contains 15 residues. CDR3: CASSQPMGGTDTQYF. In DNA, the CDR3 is TGCGCCAGCAGCCAGCCGATGGGGGGGACAGATACGCAGTATTTT.

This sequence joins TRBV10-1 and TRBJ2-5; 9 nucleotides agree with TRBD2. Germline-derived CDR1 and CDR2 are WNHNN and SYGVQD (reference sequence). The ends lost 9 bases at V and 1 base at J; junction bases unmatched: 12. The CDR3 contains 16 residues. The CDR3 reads CARLNDSGRTQETQYF. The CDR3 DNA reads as TGCGCCAGGTTGAATGATAGCGGGAGAACCCAAGAGACCCAGTACTTC.

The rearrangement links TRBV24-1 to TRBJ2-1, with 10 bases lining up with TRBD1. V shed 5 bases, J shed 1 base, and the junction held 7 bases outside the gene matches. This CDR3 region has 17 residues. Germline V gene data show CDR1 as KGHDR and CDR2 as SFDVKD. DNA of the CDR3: TGTGCCACCAGTGTCCCCGCGGGACAGGGGTCCTACAATGAGCAGTTCTTC. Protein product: CATSVPAGQGSYNEQFF.

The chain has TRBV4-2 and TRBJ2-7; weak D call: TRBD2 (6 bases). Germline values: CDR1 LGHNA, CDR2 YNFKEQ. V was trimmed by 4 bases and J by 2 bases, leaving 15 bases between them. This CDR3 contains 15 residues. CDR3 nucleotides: TGTGCCAGCAGCCGGACGGCTGGCGGGACCTACGAGCAGTACTTC. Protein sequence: CASSRTAGGTYEQYF.

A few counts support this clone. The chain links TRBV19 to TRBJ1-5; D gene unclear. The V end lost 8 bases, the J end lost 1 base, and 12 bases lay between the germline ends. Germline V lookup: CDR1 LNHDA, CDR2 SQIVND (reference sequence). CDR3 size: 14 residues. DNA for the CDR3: TGTGCCAGTGCTTCCGGGGAGAGCAATCAGCCCCAGCATTTT. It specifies CASASGESNQPQHF.

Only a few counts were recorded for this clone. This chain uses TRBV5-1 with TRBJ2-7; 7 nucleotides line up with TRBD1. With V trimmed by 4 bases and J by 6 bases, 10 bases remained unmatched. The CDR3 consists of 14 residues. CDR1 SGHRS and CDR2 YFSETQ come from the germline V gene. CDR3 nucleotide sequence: TGCGCCAGCAGCGGAACAGGGGATTTGGGCGAGCAGTACTTC. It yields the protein CASSGTGDLGEQYF.